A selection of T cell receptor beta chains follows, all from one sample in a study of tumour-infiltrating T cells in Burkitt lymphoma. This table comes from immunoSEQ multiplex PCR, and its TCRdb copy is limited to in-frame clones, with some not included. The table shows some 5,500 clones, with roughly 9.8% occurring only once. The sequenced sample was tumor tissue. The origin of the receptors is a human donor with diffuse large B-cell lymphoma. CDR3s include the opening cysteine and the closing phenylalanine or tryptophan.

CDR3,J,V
CASSLGGGHSPLHF,TRBJ1-6,TRBV5-6
CASSQAPGQETQYF,TRBJ2-5,TRBV4-1
CASSSANTGGGYGYTF,TRBJ1-2,TRBV27
CASSLSGGPTYEQYF,TRBJ2-7,TRBV5-1
CAGAKAADLYNEQFF,TRBJ2-1,TRBV30
CASGRGPYEQYF,TRBJ2-7,TRBV2
CASTQTANYGYTF,TRBJ1-2,TRBV2
CAWGSTGYYDEQYF,TRBJ2-7,TRBV30
CASSPRQGHNEQFF,TRBJ2-1,TRBV18
CASSFGWQGGTEAFF,TRBJ1-1,TRBV5-6
CASSFPTSGGETQYF,TRBJ2-5,TRBV5-1
CSADRGGGYTF,TRBJ1-2,TRBV20-1
CASSPLPVTDYTF,TRBJ1-2,TRBV7-2
CASSGQGAGTEAFF,TRBJ1-1,TRBV28
CASSLAMGSFTYEQYF,TRBJ2-7,TRBV11-2
CASSVDDRDNSPLHF,TRBJ1-6,TRBV9
CASSYSGGRRAEAFF,TRBJ1-1,TRBV6-5
CATSSDRSEKLFF,TRBJ1-4,TRBV19
CASSYRDSYNEQFF,TRBJ2-1,TRBV2
CASSDWRPTEQYF,TRBJ2-7,TRBV2
CSVAGGINTEAFF,TRBJ1-1,TRBV29-1
CSVHTTGLETQYF,TRBJ2-5,TRBV29-1
CASSQDRQPYEQYF,TRBJ2-7,TRBV4-3
CASSSGTNEKLFF,TRBJ1-4,TRBV6-6
CATSSGESGANVLTF,TRBJ2-6,TRBV15
CASSARQNTQYF,TRBJ2-3,TRBV7-6
CASSESLAKNIQYF,TRBJ2-4,TRBV10-1
CASRGLYTGELFF,TRBJ2-2,TRBV5-1
CASSLGGYGFTDTQYF,TRBJ2-3,TRBV11-2
CASSQRDRGRSEAFF,TRBJ1-1,TRBV11-2
CASSSQSNTEAFF,TRBJ1-1,TRBV25-1
CAWSSGTGGLSGNTIYF,TRBJ1-3,TRBV30
CASSEVGTSNEQFF,TRBJ2-1,TRBV6-1
CAIRDAGGAFF,TRBJ1-1,TRBV10-3
CASSEIRAGGYTF,TRBJ1-2,TRBV2
CASSLDVETQYF,TRBJ2-5,TRBV11-2
CASSPRQGGDTEAFF,TRBJ1-1,TRBV18
CASSFWPSGEGETQYF,TRBJ2-5,TRBV6-5
CASSLAPGTGHEKLFF,TRBJ1-4,TRBV7-9
CASGYRGTRGGVNSPLHF,TRBJ1-6,TRBV7-2
CASSETGDYGYTF,TRBJ1-2,TRBV2
CASSLRKNEQFF,TRBJ2-1,TRBV27
CSVGSVENYGYTF,TRBJ1-2,TRBV29-1
CASSYQGGGQGGYTF,TRBJ1-2,TRBV6-5
CASSQGPRGAWYEQYF,TRBJ2-7,TRBV5-4
CASSLLPDRGPHEQYF,TRBJ2-7,TRBV5-4
CASSSTGLGEKLFF,TRBJ1-4,TRBV7-9
CASSLTLGQNTEAFF,TRBJ1-1,TRBV5-1
CASSPYRDTYPYGYTF,TRBJ1-2,TRBV6-4
CASKLEGGNTGELFF,TRBJ2-2,TRBV4-3
CSVRTRSTDTQYF,TRBJ2-3,TRBV29-1
CASSLRGIEQFF,TRBJ2-1,TRBV19
CASSLGWEDQETQYF,TRBJ2-5,TRBV7-9